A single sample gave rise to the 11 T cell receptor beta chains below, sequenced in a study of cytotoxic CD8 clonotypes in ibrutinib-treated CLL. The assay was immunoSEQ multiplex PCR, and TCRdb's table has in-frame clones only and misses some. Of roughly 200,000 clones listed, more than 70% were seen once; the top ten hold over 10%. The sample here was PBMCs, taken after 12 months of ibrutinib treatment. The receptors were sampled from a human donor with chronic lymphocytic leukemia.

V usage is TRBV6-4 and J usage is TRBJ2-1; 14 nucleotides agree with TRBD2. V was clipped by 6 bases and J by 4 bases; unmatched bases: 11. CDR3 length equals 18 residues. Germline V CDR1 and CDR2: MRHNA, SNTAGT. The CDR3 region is CASRVTGLAGVWYNEQFF. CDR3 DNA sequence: TGTGCCAGCAGAGTGACGGGACTAGCGGGAGTGTGGTACAATGAGCAGTTCTTC.

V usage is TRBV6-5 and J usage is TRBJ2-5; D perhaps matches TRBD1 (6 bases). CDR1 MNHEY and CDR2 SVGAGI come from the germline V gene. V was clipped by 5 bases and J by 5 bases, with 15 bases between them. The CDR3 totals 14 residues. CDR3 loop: CASSLQGRRETQYF. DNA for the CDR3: TGTGCCAGCAGTCTACAGGGTAGGCGGGAGACCCAGTACTTC.

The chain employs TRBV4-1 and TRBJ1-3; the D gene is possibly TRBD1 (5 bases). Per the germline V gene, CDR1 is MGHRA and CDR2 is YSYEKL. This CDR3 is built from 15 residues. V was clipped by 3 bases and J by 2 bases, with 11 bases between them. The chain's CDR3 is CASSQGTGTGNTIYF. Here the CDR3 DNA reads TGCGCCAGCAGCCAGGGAACAGGTACTGGAAACACCATATATTTT.

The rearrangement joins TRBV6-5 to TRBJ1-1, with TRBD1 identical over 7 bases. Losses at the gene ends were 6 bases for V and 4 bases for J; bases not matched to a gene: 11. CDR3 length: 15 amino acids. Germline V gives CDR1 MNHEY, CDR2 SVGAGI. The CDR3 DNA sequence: TGTGCCAGCAGCCCTACCGACAGGGTCGGCACTGAAGCTTTCTTT. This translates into CASSPTDRVGTEAFF.

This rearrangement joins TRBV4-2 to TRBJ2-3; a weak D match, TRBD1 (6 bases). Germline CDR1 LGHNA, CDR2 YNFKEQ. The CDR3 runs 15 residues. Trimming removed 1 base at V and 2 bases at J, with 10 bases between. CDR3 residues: CASSQGGQPTDTQYF. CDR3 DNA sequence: TGTGCCAGCAGCCAAGGTGGACAGCCCACAGATACGCAGTATTTT.

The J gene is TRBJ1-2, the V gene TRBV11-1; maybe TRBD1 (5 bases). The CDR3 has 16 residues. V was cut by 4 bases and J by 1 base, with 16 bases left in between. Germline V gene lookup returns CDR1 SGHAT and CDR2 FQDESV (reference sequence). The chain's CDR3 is CASSSRQRQHNYGYTF. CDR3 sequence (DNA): TGTGCCAGCAGCTCGAGACAGCGCCAGCATAACTATGGCTACACCTTC.

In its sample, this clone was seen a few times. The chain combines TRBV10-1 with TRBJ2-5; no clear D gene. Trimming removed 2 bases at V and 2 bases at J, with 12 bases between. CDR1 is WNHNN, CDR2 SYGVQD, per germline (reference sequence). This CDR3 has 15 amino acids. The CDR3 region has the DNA TGCGCCAGCAGTGAGGGGCAGGCCCCTCAAGAGACCCAGTACTTC. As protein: CASSEGQAPQETQYF.

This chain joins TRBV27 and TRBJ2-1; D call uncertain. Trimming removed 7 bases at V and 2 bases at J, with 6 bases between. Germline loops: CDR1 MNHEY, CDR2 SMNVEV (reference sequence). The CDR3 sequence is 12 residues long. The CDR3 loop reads CASTSTYNEQFF. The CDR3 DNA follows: TGTGCCAGCACATCTACCTACAATGAGCAGTTCTTC.

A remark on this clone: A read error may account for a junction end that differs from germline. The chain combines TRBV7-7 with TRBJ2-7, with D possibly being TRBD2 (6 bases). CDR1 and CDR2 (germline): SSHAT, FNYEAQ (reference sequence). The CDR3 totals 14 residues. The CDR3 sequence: CASSLSSASYEQYF. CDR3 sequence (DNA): TGTGCTAGCAGCTTATCTAGCGCCTCCTACGAGCAGTACTTC. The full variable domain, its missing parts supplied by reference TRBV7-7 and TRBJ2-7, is GAGVSQSPRYKVTKRGQDVTLRCDPISSHATLYWYQQALGQGPEFLTYFNYEAQPDKSGLPSDRFSAERPEGSISTLTIQRTEQRDSAMYRCASSLSSASYEQYFGPGTRLTVT.

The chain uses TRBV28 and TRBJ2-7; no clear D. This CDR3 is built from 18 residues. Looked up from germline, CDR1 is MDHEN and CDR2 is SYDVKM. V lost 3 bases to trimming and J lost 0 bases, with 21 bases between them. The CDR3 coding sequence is TGTGCCAGCAGTTTTACCCTTAAGGACGGGTTAAACTCCTACGAGCAGTACTTC. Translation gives CASSFTLKDGLNSYEQYF.

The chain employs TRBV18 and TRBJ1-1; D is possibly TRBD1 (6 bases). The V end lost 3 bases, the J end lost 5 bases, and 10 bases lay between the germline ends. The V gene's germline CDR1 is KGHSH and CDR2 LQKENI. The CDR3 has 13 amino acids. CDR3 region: CASSPGTKTEAFF. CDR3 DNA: TGTGCCAGCTCACCGGGGACAAAAACTGAAGCTTTCTTT.